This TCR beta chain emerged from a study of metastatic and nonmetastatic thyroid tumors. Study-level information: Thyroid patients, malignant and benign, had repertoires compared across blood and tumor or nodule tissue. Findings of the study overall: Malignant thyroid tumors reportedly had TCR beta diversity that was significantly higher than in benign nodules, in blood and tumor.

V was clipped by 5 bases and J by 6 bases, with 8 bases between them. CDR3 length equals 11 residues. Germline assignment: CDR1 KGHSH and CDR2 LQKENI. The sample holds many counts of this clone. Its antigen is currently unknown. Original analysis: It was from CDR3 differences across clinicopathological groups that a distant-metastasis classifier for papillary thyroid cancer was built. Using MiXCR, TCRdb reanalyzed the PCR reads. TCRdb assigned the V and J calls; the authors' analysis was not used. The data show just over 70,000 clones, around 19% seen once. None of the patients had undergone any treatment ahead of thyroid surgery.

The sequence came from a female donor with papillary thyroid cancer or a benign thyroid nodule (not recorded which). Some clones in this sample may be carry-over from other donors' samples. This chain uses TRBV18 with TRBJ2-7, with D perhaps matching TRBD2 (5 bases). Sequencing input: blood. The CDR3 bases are TGTGCCAGCTCAGGCGGGCCCGAGCAGTACTTC. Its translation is CASSGGPEQYF.